The present entry profiles one T cell receptor beta chain with its context. Its matching antigen is unknown. The CDR3 sequence is 20 residues long. CDR1 and CDR2 (germline): LNHDA, SQIVND (reference sequence). With V trimmed by 1 base and J by 3 bases, 20 bases remained unmatched. This sample was taken from a study of T cell responses to AZD1222 COVID-19 vaccine. Repertoires were generated with immunoSEQ multiplex PCR, while TCRdb's copy carries only in-frame clones and drops some. The repertoire holds 120,000 or so clones, with around 87% as singletons. Study conclusions and caveats: Regions 160-218 and 743-854 dominated among vaccine-associated CD4 TCRs spanning spike. Unmutated regions of variants are reportedly targeted by nearly half of spike-specific TCRs. White British ancestry dominated among donors, who included more females, and clonal diversity was possibly underestimated.

This chain joins TRBV19 and TRBJ2-5; TRBD1 aligns across 7 bases. The specimen was peripheral blood, collected on day 0 of AZD1222 vaccination. The clonotype was recovered from an adult in good health. In DNA form, the CDR3 reads TGTGCCAGTAGTATAGCTAGAAACAGGGGAACACCCCTGCGAGAAGAGACCCAGTACTTC. Its translation: CASSIARNRGTPLREETQYF.